One and the same sample provided the 20 T cell receptor beta chains below, sequenced in a study of CD8 T cells in Susac syndrome. Reverse transcription of about 0.45 to 1 ug RNA was performed with random hexamers. TCRdb re-derived calls from the immunoSEQ multiplex PCR reads in MiXCR, one entry per CDR3 protein. The table shows approximately 200,000 distinct CDR3 sequences, with 90% to 97% occurring only once. Specimen: CD4+ T cells from PBMCs. The receptors here all came from a human donor with multiple sclerosis.

This clonotype was observed a few times. V and J are TRBV15 and TRBJ2-7; no definite D call. The CDR3 spans 14 residues. V lost 0 bases to trimming and J lost 4 bases, with 10 bases between them. Germline V CDR1 and CDR2: LNHNV, YYDKDF (reference sequence). The CDR3 spells CATSREGLVYEQYF. The DNA of the CDR3 is TGTGCCACCAGCAGAGAAGGGCTTGTGTACGAGCAGTACTTC. Together with reference TRBV15 and TRBJ2-7, the CDR3 gives the full variable domain: DAMVIQNPRYQVTQFGKPVTLSCSQTLNHNVMYWYQQKSSQAPKLLFHYYDKDFNNEADTPDNFQSRRPNTSFCFLDIRSPGLGDTAMYLCATSREGLVYEQYFGPGTRLTVT.

The genes are TRBV29-1 and TRBJ2-5; 7 bases are a match to TRBD1. The junction had 6 bases not matched to a gene; V was cut back by 6 bases and J by 5 bases. The CDR3 is 12 residues long. Germline V gives CDR1 SQVTM, CDR2 ANQGSEA. DNA for the CDR3: TGCAGCGTCCAGGGGGTCTGGGAGACCCAGTACTTC. This gives the protein CSVQGVWETQYF.

This chain uses TRBV6-5 with TRBJ2-7; 11 bases agree with TRBD2. The CDR3 runs 19 residues. Germline V gene data show CDR1 as MNHEY and CDR2 as SVGAGI. The V segment lost 0 bases and the J segment 4 bases; nucleotides outside the gene matches: 14. The CDR3 here is CASSYSSGGALSPWYEQYF. The DNA for the CDR3 is TGTGCCAGCAGTTACTCTAGCGGGGGGGCCCTATCTCCGTGGTACGAGCAGTACTTC.

This clonotype was counted between two and nine times. The V gene is TRBV20-1, the J gene TRBJ2-7, with D hard to call. From germline, CDR1 is DFQATT and CDR2 SNEGSKA (reference sequence). The CDR3 has 12 residues. The V end lost 3 bases, the J end lost 0 bases, and 6 bases lay between the germline ends. CDR3 loop: CSASRSSYEQYF. CDR3 bases: TGCAGTGCTAGCAGGAGCTCCTACGAGCAGTACTTC.

This chain uses TRBV6-5 with TRBJ1-1; no clear D. The CDR3 runs 13 residues. Deletions cut 0 bases from V and 5 bases from J, with 7 bases between. Germline V CDR1 and CDR2: MNHEY, SVGAGI. CDR3 nucleotides: TGTGCCAGCAGTTACTCGGGGTATACTGAAGCTTTCTTT. Translated: CASSYSGYTEAFF.

The chain joins TRBV12-3 or TRBV12-4 to TRBJ1-6; D is unresolved. Trimming shortened V by 1 base and J by 8 bases, and 9 bases separated the two germline ends. This CDR3 comprises 14 residues. The DNA for the CDR3 is TGTGCCAGCAGTTTAGTGTCTGAGGATTCACCCCTCCACTTT. This translates into CASSLVSEDSPLHF.

The rearrangement joins TRBV27 to TRBJ1-1; D might be TRBD1 (6 bases). Trimming left V 5 bases short and J 7 bases short, with 8 bases between. CDR1 is MNHEY, CDR2 SMNVEV, per germline (reference sequence). The length of the CDR3 is 11 residues. As DNA, the CDR3 is TGTGCCAGCAGTCAGGGGTTTGAAGCTTTCTTT. It yields the protein CASSQGFEAFF.

CDR3 in DNA: TGTGCCAGCAGTCGAACAGGGATCACTGAAGCTTTCTTT. Protein product: CASSRTGITEAFF. This chain uses TRBV12-3 or TRBV12-4 with TRBJ1-1, with TRBD1 as a possible D gene (6 bases). Trimming cost V 5 bases and J 4 bases, with 11 bases left between them. The CDR3 sequence is 13 residues long.

CDR3 region: CASSRNTDTQYF. CDR3 DNA sequence: TGTGCCAGCAGTCGGAACACAGATACGCAGTATTTT. The rearrangement joins TRBV6-5 to TRBJ2-3; D ambiguous. V gave up 5 bases and J gave up 2 bases, with 5 bases separating them. This CDR3 has 12 amino acids. CDR1 is MNHEY, CDR2 SVGAGI, per germline.

The genes are TRBV3-1 and TRBJ1-1; TRBD1 might be the D (6 bases). There are 15 residues in the CDR3. The germline gives CDR1 LGHDT, CDR2 YNNKEL (reference sequence). V lost 8 bases and J 5 bases, leaving 21 bases between the germline ends. CDR3 in DNA: TGTGCCAGCGCCCCCGGACCTCCCCAGGGGACTGAAGCTTTCTTT. Its translation is CASAPGPPQGTEAFF. The variable domain in full, with the rest retrieved from reference TRBV3-1 and TRBJ1-1, is DTAVSQTPKYLVTQMGNDKSIKCEQNLGHDTMYWYKQDSKKFLKIMFSYNNKELIINETVPNRFSPKSPDKAHLNLHINSLELGDSAVYFCASAPGPPQGTEAFFGQGTRLTVV.

The J gene is TRBJ1-1, the V gene TRBV15; D gene ambiguous. Germline assignment: CDR1 LNHNV and CDR2 YYDKDF (reference sequence). The V and J ends lost 0 bases and 1 base respectively, with 6 bases between them. The CDR3 is 14 residues long. CDR3 sequence: CATSRDPRNTEAFF. The DNA of the CDR3 is TGTGCCACCAGCAGAGATCCCAGGAACACTGAAGCTTTCTTT.

The chain is built from TRBV6-6 and TRBJ2-1, with D perhaps matching TRBD1 (6 bases). The CDR3 is made up of 15 amino acids. Per germline, CDR1 MNHNY and CDR2 SVGAGI (reference sequence). V was pared by 5 bases and J by 4 bases, with 15 bases between. DNA of the CDR3: TGTGCCAGCAGTCAGGGGCCTCCCGTTTACAATGAGCAGTTCTTC. Translation gives CASSQGPPVYNEQFF.

This clonotype has just one count. The chain has TRBV3-1 and TRBJ1-6; unclear D gene. Trimming took 1 base from V and 5 from J, leaving 3 bases between them. Germline-derived CDR1 and CDR2 are LGHDT and YNNKEL (reference sequence). The CDR3 consists of 13 residues. The CDR3 nucleotides are TGTGCCAGCAGCCAAGGTCATAATTCACCCCTCCACTTT. Residues: CASSQGHNSPLHF.

This sequence joins TRBV2 and TRBJ2-7, with a tentative D call TRBD2 (5 bases). The V and J ends lost 7 bases and 7 bases respectively, with 11 bases between them. Germline V gene sequence: CDR1 SNHLY, CDR2 FYNNEI. The CDR3 consists of 11 residues. The CDR3 protein is CASNGEREQYF. For the CDR3, the DNA is TGTGCCAGCAACGGGGAGAGGGAGCAGTACTTC.

The chain uses TRBV6-2 or TRBV6-3 and TRBJ2-5, with TRBD2 identical over 7 bases. The V gene end was trimmed by 2 bases and the J gene end by 4 bases; junction bases not matched to a gene: 4. Germline CDR1 and CDR2: MNHEY and SVGEGT. The CDR3 extends over 14 amino acids. The CDR3 here is CASSYAGVGETQYF. CDR3 DNA: TGTGCCAGCAGTTACGCGGGGGTCGGAGAGACCCAGTACTTC.

The chain combines TRBV23-1 with TRBJ2-7; TRBD1 might be the D (6 bases). TRBV23-1 is reported as an ORF; its role is uncertain. CDR3 size: 15 residues. V was pared by 0 bases and J by 2 bases, with 11 bases between. Here the CDR3 DNA reads TGCGCCAGCAGTCAATCCGCCAGGGGAACCTACGAGCAGTACTTC. This gives the protein CASSQSARGTYEQYF.

The CDR3 here is CASSPEEGYGYTF. The DNA of the CDR3 is TGTGCCAGCAGTCCAGAGGAAGGCTATGGCTACACCTTC. This chain uses TRBV7-2 with TRBJ1-2; the D is unclear. The CDR3 has 13 amino acids. V lost 6 bases, J lost 4 bases, and 12 bases lay in between. Germline loops: CDR1 SGHTA, CDR2 FQGNSA. Variable domain in full (rest from reference TRBV7-2 and TRBJ1-2): GAGVSQSPSNKVTEKGKDVELRCDPISGHTALYWYRQSLGQGLEFLIYFQGNSAPDKSGLPSDRFSAERTGGSVSTLTIQRTQQEDSAVYLCASSPEEGYGYTFGSGTRLTVV.

This rearrangement joins TRBV28 to TRBJ2-5, with TRBD2 matching over 7 bases. From germline, CDR1 is MDHEN and CDR2 SYDVKM. V lost 3 bases to trimming and J lost 4 bases; unmatched junction nucleotides: 5. The CDR3 is 14 amino acids. This CDR3 reads CASSLGGVIETQYF. The CDR3 DNA reads TGTGCCAGCAGTTTGGGGGGGGTGATAGAGACCCAGTACTTC.

The chain links TRBV19 to TRBJ1-5; D gene ambiguous. V lost 3 bases, J lost 7 bases, and 7 bases lay in between. This CDR3 spans 12 amino acids. Germline V CDR1 and CDR2: LNHDA, SQIVND (reference sequence). The CDR3 DNA reads TGTGCCAGTAGTATCATTTCGCAGCCCCAGCATTTT. This codes for CASSIISQPQHF.

The V gene is TRBV20-1, the J gene TRBJ1-2; D gene uncertain. CDR1 is DFQATT, CDR2 SNEGSKA, per germline (reference sequence). V was trimmed by 6 bases and J by 5 bases, leaving 13 bases between them. The CDR3 totals 12 residues. The CDR3 reads CSAYTALYGYTF. In DNA form, the CDR3 reads TGCAGTGCGTACACGGCACTTTATGGCTACACCTTC.